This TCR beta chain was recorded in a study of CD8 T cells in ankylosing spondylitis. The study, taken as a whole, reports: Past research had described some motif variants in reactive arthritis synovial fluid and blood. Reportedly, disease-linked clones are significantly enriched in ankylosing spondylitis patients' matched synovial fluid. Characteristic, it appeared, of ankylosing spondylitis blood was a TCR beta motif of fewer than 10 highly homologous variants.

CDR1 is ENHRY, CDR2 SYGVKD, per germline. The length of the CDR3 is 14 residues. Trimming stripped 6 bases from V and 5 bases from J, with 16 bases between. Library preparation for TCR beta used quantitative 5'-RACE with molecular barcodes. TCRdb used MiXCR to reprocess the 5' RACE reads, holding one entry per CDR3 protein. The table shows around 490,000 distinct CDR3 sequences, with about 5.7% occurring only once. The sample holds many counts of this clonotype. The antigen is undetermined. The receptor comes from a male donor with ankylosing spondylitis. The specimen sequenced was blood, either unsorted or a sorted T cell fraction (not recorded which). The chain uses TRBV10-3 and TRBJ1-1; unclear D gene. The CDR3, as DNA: TGTGCCATCAGGCCCAACGGGGTAGGGACTGAAGCTTTCTTT. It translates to CAIRPNGVGTEAFF.